This TCR beta chain appears in the sequencing data of a study of cytomegalovirus exposure and HLA in healthy donors. Data came from immunoSEQ multiplex PCR; TCRdb stores just in-frame clones and leaves some out. The sample yields about 120,000 clones, 89% seen once. Study findings and constraints: High specificity and sensitivity for cytomegalovirus status were reported for the classifier.

The ends were cut back, 0 bases at V and 14 bases at J, with 17 bases in the middle. Germline CDR1 is SGHRS and CDR2 is YFSETQ. CDR3 length: 13 amino acids. In the case of this clone: Its cognate antigen is unknown.

The receptor comes from a woman younger than 30 in good health and CMV-seronegative. The gene calls are TRBV5-1 and TRBJ1-2, with D possibly being TRBD1 (5 bases). Sequenced: PBMCs. As DNA, the CDR3 is TGCGCCAGCAGCTTGGCCTTGGCGGGGACTCGGACCTTC. Its translation is CASSLALAGTRTF.